Listed below are T cell receptor beta chains from one sample, sequenced in a study of CD8 T cells in ankylosing spondylitis. TCRdb itself ran the 5' RACE reads through MiXCR, one entry per CDR3 protein. This table holds about 540,000 distinct CDR3 sequences, approximately 11% found once. The sample taken for sequencing was blood, either unsorted or a sorted T cell fraction (not recorded which). All receptors derive from a male donor with ankylosing spondylitis. Each CDR3 is given with its conserved first and last residue. The D gene is left open where the match is weak. Rows give clone size only sometimes, using once, few, many, or a class for an expanded clone.

CDR3aa: CSALREETQYF
CDR3nt: TGCAGTGCCCTTCGCGAAGAGACCCAGTACTTC
j_gene: TRBJ2-5
len: 11
v_gene: TRBV20-1
d_gene: .
abundance: .

CDR3aa: CSAERTANEQFF
CDR3nt: TGCAGTGCTGAGAGGACAGCCAATGAGCAGTTCTTC
j_gene: TRBJ2-1
len: 12
v_gene: TRBV20-1
d_gene: .
abundance: .

CDR3aa: CASSLSGLGEKLFF
CDR3nt: TGTGCCAGCAGTTTATCGGGGTTAGGTGAAAAACTGTTTTTT
j_gene: TRBJ1-4
len: 14
v_gene: TRBV12-3/TRBV12-4
d_gene: .
abundance: few

CDR3aa: CASSSVGSSYNEQFF
CDR3nt: TGTGCCAGCAGCTCGGTGGGGAGCTCCTACAATGAGCAGTTCTTC
j_gene: TRBJ2-1
len: 15
v_gene: TRBV7-9
d_gene: .
abundance: .

CDR3aa: CASSAQGPRSTDTQYF
CDR3nt: TGTGCCAGCAGTGCCCAGGGACCGCGGAGCACAGATACGCAGTATTTT
j_gene: TRBJ2-3
len: 16
v_gene: TRBV2
d_gene: .
abundance: few

CDR3aa: CASSPRGGMNTGELFF
CDR3nt: TGTGCCAGCAGCCCACGTGGGGGCATGAACACCGGGGAGCTGTTTTTT
j_gene: TRBJ2-2
len: 16
v_gene: TRBV7-2
d_gene: .
abundance: few

CDR3aa: CATSDFRGRTDTQYF
CDR3nt: TGTGCCACCAGTGATTTCAGGGGGAGGACAGATACGCAGTATTTT
j_gene: TRBJ2-3
len: 15
v_gene: TRBV24-1
d_gene: .
abundance: .

CDR3aa: CASSQDRVRYNSPLHF
CDR3nt: TGTGCCAGCAGCCAGGACAGGGTGCGCTATAATTCACCCCTCCACTTT
j_gene: TRBJ1-6
len: 16
v_gene: TRBV4-2
d_gene: TRBD1
abundance: .

CDR3aa: CASSLGWFDGNTIYF
CDR3nt: TGTGCCAGCAGCCTAGGCTGGTTCGATGGAAACACCATATATTTT
j_gene: TRBJ1-3
len: 15
v_gene: TRBV5-5
d_gene: .
abundance: once

CDR3aa: CASSQIGGRSEQFF
CDR3nt: TGTGCCAGCAGTCAGATTGGGGGGAGATCTGAGCAGTTCTTC
j_gene: TRBJ2-1
len: 14
v_gene: TRBV6-2/TRBV6-3
d_gene: .
abundance: once

CDR3aa: CASSESTTQETQYF
CDR3nt: TGCGCCAGCAGTGAGTCAACTACGCAAGAGACCCAGTACTTC
j_gene: TRBJ2-5
len: 14
v_gene: TRBV10-1
d_gene: .
abundance: few

CDR3aa: CASSLGWGTNEKLFF
CDR3nt: TGTGCCAGCAGCTTAGGATGGGGGACTAATGAAAAACTGTTTTTT
j_gene: TRBJ1-4
len: 15
v_gene: TRBV7-9
d_gene: .
abundance: .

CDR3aa: CATSEGQGMQTEAFF
CDR3nt: TGTGCCACCAGTGAGGGACAGGGGATGCAGACTGAAGCTTTCTTT
j_gene: TRBJ1-1
len: 15
v_gene: TRBV24-1
d_gene: TRBD1
abundance: .

CDR3aa: CATSDLQGYNEQFF
CDR3nt: TGTGCCACCAGTGATTTACAGGGGTACAATGAGCAGTTCTTC
j_gene: TRBJ2-1
len: 14
v_gene: TRBV24-1
d_gene: TRBD1
abundance: few

CDR3aa: CAWIRWETDTQYF
CDR3nt: TGTGCCTGGATCCGGTGGGAGACAGATACGCAGTATTTT
j_gene: TRBJ2-3
len: 13
v_gene: TRBV30
d_gene: .
abundance: .

CDR3aa: CASSGSTGNYNEQFF
CDR3nt: TGTGCCAGCAGCGGTTCTACCGGGAATTACAATGAGCAGTTCTTC
j_gene: TRBJ2-1
len: 15
v_gene: TRBV7-6
d_gene: .
abundance: few

CDR3aa: CASGTNGQETQYF
CDR3nt: TGCGCCAGCGGGACTAACGGGCAAGAGACCCAGTACTTC
j_gene: TRBJ2-5
len: 13
v_gene: TRBV5-1
d_gene: TRBD2
abundance: many

CDR3aa: CSARDVGGLSYNEQFF
CDR3nt: TGCAGTGCTAGAGATGTGGGAGGCCTCTCCTACAATGAGCAGTTCTTC
j_gene: TRBJ2-1
len: 16
v_gene: TRBV20-1
d_gene: .
abundance: few

CDR3aa: CASSSTRSTGELFF
CDR3nt: TGTGCCAGCAGTTCAACTAGATCCACCGGGGAGCTGTTTTTT
j_gene: TRBJ2-2
len: 14
v_gene: TRBV12-3/TRBV12-4
d_gene: .
abundance: .

CDR3aa: CASRLRQDTLYEQYF
CDR3nt: TGTGCCAGCAGATTGAGACAGGATACCCTCTACGAGCAGTACTTC
j_gene: TRBJ2-7
len: 15
v_gene: TRBV6-1
d_gene: .
abundance: .

CDR3aa: CSVLRQGLPVYTF
CDR3nt: TGCAGCGTGTTGAGGCAGGGTTTACCGGTCTACACCTTC
j_gene: TRBJ1-2
len: 13
v_gene: TRBV29-1
d_gene: .
abundance: .

CDR3aa: CASSLSAGNRNEQFF
CDR3nt: TGCGCCAGCAGCTTGTCTGCGGGGAATAGGAATGAGCAGTTCTTC
j_gene: TRBJ2-1
len: 15
v_gene: TRBV5-1
d_gene: .
abundance: medium-sized

CDR3aa: CASSLEGSDGYTF
CDR3nt: TGTGCCAGCAGTTTAGAGGGTAGTGATGGCTACACCTTC
j_gene: TRBJ1-2
len: 13
v_gene: TRBV12-3/TRBV12-4
d_gene: .
abundance: many

CDR3aa: CASGDNYNEQFF
CDR3nt: TGTGCCAGCGGGGACAACTACAATGAGCAGTTCTTC
j_gene: TRBJ2-1
len: 12
v_gene: TRBV7-9
d_gene: .
abundance: many

CDR3aa: CASSLYPSTYEQYF
CDR3nt: TGTGCCAGCAGTTTATACCCCAGTACCTACGAGCAGTACTTC
j_gene: TRBJ2-7
len: 14
v_gene: TRBV12-3/TRBV12-4
d_gene: .
abundance: many

CDR3aa: CASSLGTSGSQSLDEQFF
CDR3nt: TGTGCCAGCAGCTTAGGGACTAGCGGGAGTCAGAGTTTGGATGAGCAGTTCTTC
j_gene: TRBJ2-1
len: 18
v_gene: TRBV7-7
d_gene: TRBD2
abundance: few